This entry concerns a single T cell receptor beta chain. No antigen is known for it. The sample is drawn from a study of T cell responses to AZD1222 COVID-19 vaccine. Findings and caveats of the study: White British ancestry dominated among donors, who included more females, and clonal diversity was possibly underestimated.

V shed 0 bases and J shed 2 bases, with 5 bases lying between them. Germline CDR1 is SGHRS and CDR2 is YFSETQ. CDR3 length: 13 amino acids. Sequenced by immunoSEQ multiplex PCR; TCRdb stores in-frame clones only, minus some. The data show 150,000 to 200,000 clones, roughly 94% seen once. The specimen comprised peripheral blood, sampled 28 days after the second AZD1222 dose. This rearrangement joins TRBV5-1 to TRBJ1-2, with no clear D. This TCR was sampled from an adult who received the AZD1222 COVID-19 vaccine. CDR3 nucleotides: TGCGCCAGCAGCTTGGCGGCAAACTATGGCTACACCTTC. As protein: CASSLAANYGYTF.